The 24 T cell receptor beta chains below come from one sample, sequenced in a study of T-cell reconstitution after alpha-beta-depleted transplantation in children listed by TCRdb under 2016. The label giving this sample's time point can be read as: day 60 (about 2 months) after transplantation. This specimen's treatment or condition label, interpreted: allogeneic hematopoietic cell transplantation with graft depleted of TCRalphabeta T cells and CD19 B cells. Libraries were built with PCR. The instrument was an Illumina HiSeq 2500. Molecular barcoding was employed in the preparation of TCR libraries, with unique molecular identifiers being used to normalize TCRbeta repertoire quantification. The public reads were run again by TCRdb, first through fastp at Q25 and then through MiXCR, and only productive beta chains were kept. One record per CDR3 amino acid sequence lists the most common genes and DNA. This sample comprises 40,000 to 60,000 distinct CDR3 sequences, about 10% of them detected only once. About 25% of the sample belongs to the ten largest clones.

The source material was PBMCs, mostly from graft donor cells, sampled 60 days after TCRalphabeta/CD19-depleted stem cell transplant. Receptor source: a male patient aged 2-9 years who had a stem cell transplant for chronic granulomatous disease, so the T cells may come from the graft donor.

This clonotype was recorded at least ten times. The rearrangement uses TRBV27 and TRBJ1-2; D gene ambiguous. The germline V gene encodes CDR1 MNHEY and CDR2 SMNVEV (reference sequence). The V and J ends lost 6 bases and 0 bases respectively, with 8 bases between them. CDR3 size: 13 residues. DNA for the CDR3: TGTGCCAGCAGGGACCACGCTAACTATGGCTACACCTTC. It encodes CASRDHANYGYTF.

This clonotype was detected a few times. The V call is TRBV2, the J call TRBJ1-5; TRBD1 matches at 12 bases. CDR1 is SNHLY, CDR2 FYNNEI, per germline. The CDR3 is 21 amino acids. V dropped 4 bases and J dropped 1; count of bases not matched to a gene: 17. The CDR3 sequence is CASSVGRMGQGATGSNQPQHF. The DNA of the CDR3 is TGTGCCAGCAGTGTAGGACGAATGGGACAGGGGGCTACTGGGAGCAATCAGCCCCAGCATTTT.

In its sample, this clonotype was seen a few times. V is TRBV20-1 and J is TRBJ2-5; D may be TRBD1 or TRBD2 (6 bases each). The CDR3 runs to 12 residues. V was clipped by 3 bases and J by 4 bases, with 9 bases between them. In germline, CDR1 is DFQATT, CDR2 SNEGSKA (reference sequence). The CDR3 nucleotides are TGCAGTGCTAGTGAGGGGGGAGAGACCCAGTACTTC. This codes for CSASEGGETQYF.

This clonotype showed up many times. The chain carries TRBV7-6 and TRBJ2-1; no clear D. There are 14 residues in the CDR3. The germline gives CDR1 SGHVS, CDR2 FNYEAQ. Trimming shortened V by 3 bases and J by 2 bases, and 8 bases separated the two germline ends. The CDR3 region is CASSFGSTYNEQFF. As DNA, the CDR3 is TGTGCCAGCAGCTTCGGTAGCACCTACAATGAGCAGTTCTTC.

V and J are TRBV4-2 and TRBJ2-2, with 9 bases identical to TRBD2. V shed 0 bases, J shed 4 bases, and the junction held 6 bases outside the gene matches. The CDR3 is 17 residues long. Per germline, CDR1 LGHNA and CDR2 YNFKEQ. The CDR3 nucleotides are TGTGCCAGCAGCCAAGAGGATATTAGCGGGAGCACCGGGGAGCTGTTTTTT. It is translated as CASSQEDISGSTGELFF.

This clonotype was counted many times. The chain links TRBV30 to TRBJ2-7, with 8 bases fitting TRBD2. Germline CDR1 is GTSNPN and CDR2 is SVGIG (reference sequence). V shed 4 bases, J shed 3 bases, and the junction held 8 bases outside the gene matches. The CDR3 sequence is 14 residues long. CDR3 sequence: CAWKASGSFYEQYF. DNA for the CDR3: TGTGCCTGGAAGGCGAGCGGGAGTTTCTACGAGCAGTACTTC.

This clonotype has ten or more counts. The chain uses TRBV29-1 and TRBJ1-2; D remains ambiguous. Between the trimmed V and J ends, which lost 8 bases and 6 bases, there was a span of 7 bases. The germline gives CDR1 SQVTM, CDR2 ANQGSEA. The CDR3 runs 9 residues. The CDR3 sequence is CSSEDGYTF. The CDR3 DNA reads as TGCAGCAGTGAGGATGGCTACACCTTC.

This clonotype was found many times. V gene TRBV29-1 combines with J gene TRBJ2-7; tentatively, D is TRBD1 or TRBD2 (5 bases each). The CDR3 consists of 12 residues. V lost 7 bases, J lost 8 bases, and 18 bases lay in between. CDR1 SQVTM and CDR2 ANQGSEA come from the germline V gene. The CDR3 region has the DNA TGCAGCGCCGAGTGGCAGGGAGAGAAGCAGTACTTC. This codes for CSAEWQGEKQYF.

Points on this clonotype: A much larger clonotype is one base distant, so this may be a read error. This chain joins TRBV6-5 and TRBJ2-2; 9 bases map to TRBD2. From germline, CDR1 is MNHEY and CDR2 SVGAGI. This CDR3 region has 16 residues. V gave up 2 bases and J gave up 6 bases; unmatched junction bases: 7. CDR3 nucleotide sequence: TGTGCCAGCAGTTACATAGCGGGAGTTGGCTCCGGGGAGCTGTTTTTT. This sequence encodes CASSYIAGVGSGELFF.

V usage is TRBV5-5 and J usage is TRBJ1-1, with 7 bases identical to TRBD1. CDR3 length: 15 residues. V dropped 0 bases and J dropped 6; count of bases not matched to a gene: 8. CDR1 and CDR2 from the germline V gene are SGHKS and YYEKEE (reference sequence). CDR3 in DNA: TGTGCCAGCAGCTTGGTTCCCGGGACAGCACCTGAAGCTTTCTTT. This encodes CASSLVPGTAPEAFF. The whole variable domain, remainder taken from reference TRBV5-5 and TRBJ1-1, is DAGVTQSPTHLIKTRGQQVTLRCSPISGHKSVSWYQQVLGQGPQFIFQYYEKEERGRGNFPDRFSARQFPNYSSELNVNALLLGDSALYLCASSLVPGTAPEAFFGQGTRLTVV.

At least ten counts were recorded for this clonotype. The chain employs TRBV25-1 and TRBJ2-4; 7 nucleotides match TRBD1. The germline gives CDR1 MGHDK, CDR2 SYGVNS. Germline trimming cut 5 bases from V and 0 bases from J; bases unmatched to any gene: 4. The CDR3 has 15 residues. Here the CDR3 reads CASSLGTVAKNIQYF. The CDR3 DNA sequence: TGTGCCAGCAGTTTAGGGACAGTAGCCAAAAACATTCAGTACTTC. The whole variable domain, remainder taken from reference TRBV25-1 and TRBJ2-4, is EADIYQTPRYLVIGTGKKITLECSQTMGHDKMYWYQQDPGMELHLIHYSYGVNSTEKGDLSSESTVSRIRTEHFPLTLESARPSHTSQYLCASSLGTVAKNIQYFGAGTRLSVL.

The V and J genes are TRBV7-2 and TRBJ2-7; D unclear. V was pared by 2 bases and J by 5 bases, with 13 bases between. CDR3 length: 14 amino acids. The germline CDR1 and CDR2 sequences are SGHTA and FQGNSA. The CDR3 loop is CASSLSTGHDEQYF. As DNA, the CDR3 is TGTGCCAGCAGCTTAAGTACGGGTCACGACGAGCAGTACTTC.

The rearrangement links TRBV27 to TRBJ2-1; D unclear. CDR3 length: 13 residues. Trimming took off 5 bases at V and 2 bases at J, with 7 bases between the two ends. In germline, CDR1 is MNHEY, CDR2 SMNVEV (reference sequence). The DNA of the CDR3 is TGTGCCAGCAGTACGGCCCCCTACAATGAGCAGTTCTTC. Translated, it gives CASSTAPYNEQFF.

There are many counts of this clonotype. The chain has TRBV7-2 and TRBJ2-3; TRBD1 is a possible D gene (6 bases). Trimming took 5 bases from V and 3 from J, leaving 15 bases between them. The CDR3 loop spans 15 amino acids. CDR1 is SGHTA and CDR2 is FQGNSA in the germline V gene. CDR3 sequence reads: CASSPGGGWTDTQYF. CDR3 DNA: TGTGCCAGCAGCCCCGGTGGGGGCTGGACAGATACGCAGTATTTT.

In the case of this clonotype: This may be a read error, as it is one base from a much larger clone. V is TRBV3-1 and J is TRBJ2-1; either TRBD1 or TRBD2 may fit D (5 bases each). CDR1 LGHDT and CDR2 YNNKEL come from the germline V gene (reference sequence). The length of the CDR3 is 17 residues. This CDR3 reads CACSHRVRGTVYNEQFF. Here the CDR3 DNA reads TGTGCCTGCAGCCACAGAGTCCGAGGGACGGTTTACAATGAGCAGTTCTTC.

The table lists this clonotype with many counts. The rearrangement joins TRBV24-1 to TRBJ2-7, with 8 bases matching TRBD2. Trimming at V came to 3 bases and at J to 6 bases, leaving 12 bases not matched to a gene. The length of the CDR3 is 16 residues. CDR1 and CDR2 from the germline V gene are KGHDR and SFDVKD. CDR3 region: CATSDVVPGLDLEQYF. DNA for the CDR3: TGTGCCACCAGTGATGTAGTACCGGGACTAGATCTCGAGCAGTACTTC.

There are many counts of this clonotype. The gene calls are TRBV5-1 and TRBJ2-2; perhaps TRBD2 as D (5 bases). V shed 4 bases and J shed 7 bases, with 11 bases lying between them. The CDR3 length is 13 residues. Per germline, CDR1 SGHRS and CDR2 YFSETQ. The CDR3 is CASSRTRGGELFF. The CDR3 region has the DNA TGCGCCAGCAGCCGGACCCGGGGCGGGGAGCTGTTTTTT. The variable domain in full, with the rest retrieved from reference TRBV5-1 and TRBJ2-2, is KAGVTQTPRYLIKTRGQQVTLSCSPISGHRSVSWYQQTPGQGLQFLFEYFSETQRNKGNFPGRFSGRQFSNSRSEMNVSTLELGDSALYLCASSRTRGGELFFGEGSRLTVL.

In this sample, this clonotype turned up many times. This CDR3 reads CASSQIPPRTQYF. DNA for the CDR3: TGTGCCAGCAGCCAGATCCCGCCGAGGACCCAGTACTTC. This chain uses TRBV14 with TRBJ2-5; no clear D. Per germline, CDR1 SGHDN and CDR2 FVKESK. This CDR3 has 13 amino acids. The V and J ends lost 3 bases and 7 bases respectively, with 12 bases between them. Based on the CDR3 plus reference TRBV14 and TRBJ2-5, the full variable domain is EAGVTQFPSHSVIEKGQTVTLRCDPISGHDNLYWYRRVMGKEIKFLLHFVKESKQDESGMPNNRFLAERTGGTYSTLKVQPAELEDSGVYFCASSQIPPRTQYFGPGTRLLVL.

Ten or more counts support this clonotype. The V call is TRBV30, the J call TRBJ1-6; TRBD1 is a possible D gene (6 bases). The CDR3 covers 13 residues. Per germline, CDR1 GTSNPN and CDR2 SVGIG (reference sequence). Trimming removed 4 bases at V and 12 bases at J, with 16 bases between. CDR3: CAWTTGRTGPLHF. The CDR3 DNA reads as TGTGCCTGGACCACAGGGCGTACCGGACCCCTCCACTTT.

This clonotype appeared many times. The chain uses TRBV6-5 and TRBJ2-5; a weak D match, TRBD1 (5 bases). There are 15 residues in the CDR3. The germline V and J ends were trimmed by 2 bases and 5 bases, with 15 bases remaining between them. Germline CDR1 reads MNHEY; CDR2 reads SVGAGI. The chain's CDR3 is CASSYEGVGSETQYF. In DNA, the CDR3 is TGTGCCAGCAGTTACGAAGGGGTGGGAAGTGAGACCCAGTACTTC.

The genes are TRBV4-3 and TRBJ2-2, with D maybe TRBD1 (5 bases). The V and J ends lost 4 bases and 2 bases respectively, with 11 bases between them. The length of the CDR3 is 15 residues. Germline values: CDR1 LGHNA, CDR2 YSLEER. DNA for the CDR3: TGCGCCAGCAGCCCTGGACACACAAACACCGGGGAGCTGTTTTTT. Protein sequence: CASSPGHTNTGELFF.

This clonotype showed up many times. The chain carries TRBV7-9 and TRBJ2-7; 7 positions agree with TRBD2. CDR3 length: 15 residues. J lost 5 bases, V lost 1 base, and 8 bases had no gene match. Germline V gene sequence: CDR1 SEHNR, CDR2 FQNEAQ (reference sequence). The CDR3 DNA reads as TGTGCCAGCAGCTTAGGGGCGGGAGAGACGGACGAGCAGTACTTC. This sequence encodes CASSLGAGETDEQYF.

This clonotype was recorded many times. V and J are TRBV4-1 and TRBJ2-5; tentatively, D is TRBD1 (5 bases). This CDR3 is 13 amino acids long. In germline, CDR1 is MGHRA, CDR2 YSYEKL. V dropped 1 base and J dropped 4 bases, with 7 bases sitting between them. The CDR3 DNA follows: TGCGCCAGCAGCCAAGTTACAGGAGAGACCCAGTACTTC. This sequence encodes CASSQVTGETQYF.

This clonotype was observed many times. V and J are TRBV6-2 or TRBV6-3 and TRBJ2-1; the D is unclear. Trimming removed 6 bases from V and 10 bases from J, with 10 bases in between. The CDR3 length is 11 residues. The germline gives CDR1 MNHEY, CDR2 SVGEGT. CDR3 loop: CASRVGGEQFF. DNA of the CDR3: TGTGCCAGCAGAGTGGGTGGGGAGCAGTTCTTC.